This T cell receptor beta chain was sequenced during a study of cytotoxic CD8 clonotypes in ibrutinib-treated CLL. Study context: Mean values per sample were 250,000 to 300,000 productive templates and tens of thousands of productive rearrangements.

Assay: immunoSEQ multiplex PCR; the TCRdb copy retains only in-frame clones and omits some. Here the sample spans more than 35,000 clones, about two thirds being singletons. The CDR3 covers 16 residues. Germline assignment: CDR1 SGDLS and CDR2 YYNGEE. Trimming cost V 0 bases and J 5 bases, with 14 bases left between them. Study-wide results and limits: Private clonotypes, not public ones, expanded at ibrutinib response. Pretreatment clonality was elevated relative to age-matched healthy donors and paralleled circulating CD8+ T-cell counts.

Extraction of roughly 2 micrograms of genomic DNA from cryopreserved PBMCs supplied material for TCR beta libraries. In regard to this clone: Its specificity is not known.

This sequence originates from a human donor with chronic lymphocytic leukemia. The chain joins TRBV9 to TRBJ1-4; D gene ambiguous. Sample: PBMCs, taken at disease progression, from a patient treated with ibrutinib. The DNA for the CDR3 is TGTGCCAGCAGCGTAGGGCCCACCCTGGGGAATGAAAAACTGTTTTTT. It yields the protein CASSVGPTLGNEKLFF.